This entry lists 21 T cell receptor beta chains sequenced from one sample in a study of graft-versus-host responses after intestinal transplantation. Which antigens these TCRs recognize remains unknown. Generated by immunoSEQ multiplex PCR, the TCRdb table keeps only in-frame clones and is missing some. Among about 120,000 clones listed, around 96% were seen once. This material consisted of unstimulated CD8+ T cells sorted from spleen or lymph node cells, taken before intestinal transplant. All receptors derive from a human donor who received an intestinal transplant.

This rearrangement joins TRBV14 to TRBJ2-5, with TRBD1 identical over 8 bases. The end of the DNA fits TRBJ2-7 better, so the J call may be wrong. Germline assignment: CDR1 SGHDN and CDR2 FVKESK. This CDR3 spans 15 amino acids. Written as DNA, the CDR3 is TGTGCCAGCAGCCACAAACAGGGGGTCAGATACGAGCAGTACTTC. Translating it yields CASSHKQGVRYEQYF.

V usage is TRBV27 and J usage is TRBJ2-7; D is perhaps TRBD1 or TRBD2 (6 bases each). The CDR3 loop spans 14 amino acids. The germline V gene has CDR1 MNHEY and CDR2 SMNVEV (reference sequence). Between the trimmed V and J ends, which lost 6 bases and 4 bases, there was a span of 16 bases. The CDR3: CASSPRGEVYEQYF. In nucleotides, the CDR3 is TGTGCCAGCAGCCCTAGGGGGGAGGTGTACGAGCAGTACTTC.

This clone has only one observation. The chain joins TRBV5-1 to TRBJ1-1; D is perhaps TRBD1 (5 bases). V lost 4 bases and J lost 6, with 13 bases in between. CDR1 is SGHRS, CDR2 YFSETQ, per germline. The CDR3 is made up of 13 amino acids. In nucleotides, the CDR3 is TGCGCCAGCAGCCCGCAGGGAAGAGCTGAAGCTTTCTTT. It encodes CASSPQGRAEAFF.

The chain joins TRBV12-5 to TRBJ1-1; 10 bases agree with TRBD1. Germline V gene data show CDR1 as LGHNT and CDR2 as FRNRAP. This CDR3 spans 13 amino acids. V shed 8 bases, J shed 1 base, and the junction held 1 base outside the gene matches. CDR3 DNA sequence: TGTGCTAGTAGGGACAGGGGGAACACTGAAGCTTTCTTT. This codes for CASRDRGNTEAFF.

The V gene is TRBV7-6, the J gene TRBJ2-1; 8 bases are a match to TRBD2. Germline assignment: CDR1 SGHVS and CDR2 FNYEAQ. The CDR3 spans 20 residues. V lost 4 bases and J lost 5; bases outside the gene matches: 22. CDR3 in amino acids: CASSSKASGAGAFVDNEQFF. The CDR3 region has the DNA TGTGCCAGCAGCTCAAAAGCGAGTGGAGCGGGAGCGTTCGTAGACAATGAGCAGTTCTTC.

The chain combines TRBV28 with TRBJ2-1, with no clear D. This CDR3 region has 15 residues. Trimming removed 6 bases at V and 5 bases at J, with 17 bases between. The germline V gene encodes CDR1 MDHEN and CDR2 SYDVKM. The DNA for the CDR3 is TGTGCCAGCAGCCGCGGACGAGTTGCAAACAATGAGCAGTTCTTC. Amino acids: CASSRGRVANNEQFF.

The J gene is TRBJ2-7, the V gene TRBV11-2; the D gene is possibly TRBD1 (6 bases). The CDR3 spans 15 residues. CDR1 is SGHAT, CDR2 FQNNGV, per germline. Trimming stripped 1 base from V and 3 bases from J, with 13 bases between. The CDR3 DNA follows: TGTGCCAGCAGCTTAGTATCAGGGGCGTTCTACGAGCAGTACTTC. It encodes CASSLVSGAFYEQYF.

The V call is TRBV4-1, the J call TRBJ1-2; 9 nucleotides line up with TRBD1. Germline-derived CDR1 and CDR2 are MGHRA and YSYEKL. Unmatched junction bases numbered 4, after V lost 4 bases and J lost 4 bases. CDR3 length: 14 amino acids. The CDR3 loop reads CASSPGQGVYGYTF. The CDR3 DNA follows: TGCGCCAGCAGCCCGGGACAGGGCGTCTATGGCTACACCTTC.

This chain links TRBV9 with TRBJ2-3, with 12 bases fitting TRBD1. The CDR3 runs 16 residues. Germline lookup yields CDR1 SGDLS and CDR2 YYNGEE. Trimming at V came to 4 bases and at J to 6 bases, leaving 9 bases not matched to a gene. CDR3 in amino acids: CASSPLGTGGDDTQYF. The CDR3 nucleotides read TGTGCCAGCAGCCCTCTCGGGACAGGGGGCGATGATACGCAGTATTTT.

This clone was observed a single time. Other DNA sequences in this sample translate to the same CDR3. The gene calls are TRBV4-1 and TRBJ2-1; no definite D call. The CDR3 is 16 residues long. V was pared by 3 bases and J by 4 bases, with 16 bases between. CDR1 MGHRA and CDR2 YSYEKL come from the germline V gene. The CDR3 nucleotides are TGCGCCAGCAGCCAGGCCAGCAGAGACACATACAATGAGCAGTTCTTC. Its translation is CASSQASRDTYNEQFF.

The chain uses TRBV19 and TRBJ1-1; D ambiguous. Trimming took 0 bases from V and 2 from J, leaving 1 base between them. CDR1 LNHDA and CDR2 SQIVND come from the germline V gene (reference sequence). The CDR3 sequence is 12 residues long. CDR3 DNA: TGTGCCAGTAGTATAGACAACACTGAAGCTTTCTTT. This gives the protein CASSIDNTEAFF.

The chain carries TRBV6-5 and TRBJ2-1; the D is unclear. CDR1 MNHEY and CDR2 SVGAGI come from the germline V gene. The V end lost 2 bases, the J end lost 5 bases, and 7 bases lay between the germline ends. The CDR3 is 13 amino acids. DNA for the CDR3: TGTGCCAGCAGTTACGGCCCAAACAATGAGCAGTTCTTC. Amino acids: CASSYGPNNEQFF.

The genes are TRBV19 and TRBJ1-1, with no clear D. This CDR3 has 13 amino acids. The germline V and J ends were trimmed by 1 base and 0 bases, with 3 bases remaining between them. Germline values: CDR1 LNHDA, CDR2 SQIVND (reference sequence). CDR3: CASSIVLNTEAFF. The CDR3 region has the DNA TGTGCCAGTAGTATAGTTCTGAACACTGAAGCTTTCTTT.

The V gene is TRBV28, the J gene TRBJ1-1, with a weak D call TRBD1 (5 bases). Germline V gene sequence: CDR1 MDHEN, CDR2 SYDVKM. This CDR3 has 14 amino acids. V lost 3 bases to trimming and J lost 1 base, with 9 bases between them. CDR3 loop: CASSFGTANTEAFF. The DNA of the CDR3 is TGTGCCAGCAGTTTCGGGACGGCGAACACTGAAGCTTTCTTT. Looking up the rest from reference TRBV28 and TRBJ1-1 gives the full variable domain: DVKVTQSSRYLVKRTGEKVFLECVQDMDHENMFWYRQDPGLGLRLIYFSYDVKMKEKGDIPEGYSVSREKKERFSLILESASTNQTSMYLCASSFGTANTEAFFGQGTRLTVV.

The sample holds one count of this clone. The rearrangement uses TRBV28 and TRBJ2-2; perhaps TRBD1 as D (6 bases). Trimming pared 2 bases from V and 3 bases from J, leaving 22 bases between. CDR1 is MDHEN, CDR2 SYDVKM, per germline. The CDR3 has 19 residues. The CDR3: CASSLLDLSYRAHTGELFF. The CDR3 DNA reads as TGTGCCAGCAGTTTACTAGATCTCAGTTACAGGGCGCACACCGGGGAGCTGTTTTTT.

The V and J genes are TRBV4-1 and TRBJ2-5; no definite D call. The length of the CDR3 is 13 residues. Germline loops: CDR1 MGHRA, CDR2 YSYEKL. V was trimmed by 4 bases and J by 7 bases, leaving 13 bases between them. The CDR3 spells CASSRGLGGTQYF. The CDR3 bases are TGCGCCAGCAGCCGAGGCCTAGGCGGGACCCAGTACTTC.

The J gene is TRBJ1-1, the V gene TRBV7-9; D is perhaps TRBD1 (5 bases). V dropped 1 base and J dropped 11 bases, with 14 bases sitting between them. The CDR3 is made up of 13 amino acids. Germline CDR1 is SEHNR and CDR2 is FQNEAQ (reference sequence). DNA of the CDR3: TGTGCCAGCAGCTTAGGGAGCCAGGGTCGGGCTTTCTTT. This translates into CASSLGSQGRAFF.

The rearrangement joins TRBV9 to TRBJ1-5; no clear D gene. Deletions cut 3 bases from V and 8 bases from J, with 3 bases between. The CDR3 sequence is 10 residues long. Germline CDR1 reads SGDLS; CDR2 reads YYNGEE. The CDR3 sequence is CASSGEPQHF. The CDR3 DNA reads TGTGCCAGCAGCGGGGAGCCCCAGCATTTT.

The V and J genes are TRBV6-5 and TRBJ2-1; 8 nucleotides match TRBD1. Trimming removed 0 bases from V and 8 bases from J; junction bases left unmatched: 9. The CDR3 has 16 amino acids. The germline CDR1 and CDR2 sequences are MNHEY and SVGAGI. CDR3 amino acids: CASSYSVVRGHDEQFF. The CDR3 coding sequence is TGTGCCAGCAGTTACTCGGTAGTCAGGGGGCATGATGAGCAGTTCTTC.

The genes are TRBV19 and TRBJ2-7; 7 bases are a match to TRBD2. The CDR3 totals 15 residues. Trimming cost V 5 bases and J 5 bases; bases outside gene matches: 12. CDR1 LNHDA and CDR2 SQIVND come from the germline V gene (reference sequence). CDR3 amino acids: CASSPYLGGYDEQYF. In nucleotides, the CDR3 is TGTGCCAGTAGTCCCTACCTGGGGGGGTATGACGAGCAGTACTTC.

This clone was observed once. This chain uses TRBV28 with TRBJ2-7, with 7 bases that match TRBD2. This CDR3 spans 13 amino acids. Germline-derived CDR1 and CDR2 are MDHEN and SYDVKM. V shed 6 bases, J shed 5 bases, and the junction held 7 bases outside the gene matches. CDR3 nucleotides: TGTGCCAGCAGACCCTGGGGGGGTCACGAGCAGTACTTC. It encodes CASRPWGGHEQYF.